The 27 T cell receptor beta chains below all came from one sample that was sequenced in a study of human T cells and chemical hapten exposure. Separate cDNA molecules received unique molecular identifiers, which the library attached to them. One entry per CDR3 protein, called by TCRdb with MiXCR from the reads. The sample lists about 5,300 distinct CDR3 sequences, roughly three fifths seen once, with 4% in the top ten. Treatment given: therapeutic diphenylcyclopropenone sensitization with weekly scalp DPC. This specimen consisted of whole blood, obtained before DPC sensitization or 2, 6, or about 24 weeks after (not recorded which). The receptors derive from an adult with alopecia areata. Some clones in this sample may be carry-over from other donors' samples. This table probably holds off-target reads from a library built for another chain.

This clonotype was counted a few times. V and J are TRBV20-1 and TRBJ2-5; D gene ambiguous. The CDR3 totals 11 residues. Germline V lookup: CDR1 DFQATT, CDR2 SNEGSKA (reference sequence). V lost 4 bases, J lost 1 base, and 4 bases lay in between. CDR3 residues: CSAISQETQYF. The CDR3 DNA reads TGCAGTGCTATCAGCCAAGAGACCCAGTACTTC.

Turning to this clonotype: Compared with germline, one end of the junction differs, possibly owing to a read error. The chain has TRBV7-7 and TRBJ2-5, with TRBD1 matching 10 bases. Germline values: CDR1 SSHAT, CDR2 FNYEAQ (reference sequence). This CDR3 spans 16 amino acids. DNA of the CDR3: TGTGCTAGCAGCCCCCGAATCGGACAGGGGGAAGAGACCCAGTACTTC. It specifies CASSPRIGQGEETQYF.

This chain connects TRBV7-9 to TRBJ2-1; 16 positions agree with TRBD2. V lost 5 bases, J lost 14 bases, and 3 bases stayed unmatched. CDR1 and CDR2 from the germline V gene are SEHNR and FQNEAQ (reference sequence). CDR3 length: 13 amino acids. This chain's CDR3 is CASSPGTSGREFF. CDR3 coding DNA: TGTGCCAGCAGCCCAGGGACTAGCGGGAGGGAGTTCTTC.

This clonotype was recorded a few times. DNA for the CDR3: TGTGCCAGCAGCGTGGTTAGCGGGACGAATGAGCAGTTCTTC. Translated: CASSVVSGTNEQFF. The J gene is TRBJ2-1, the V gene TRBV9, with TRBD2 matching 8 bases. The CDR3 is 14 residues long. Trimming at V came to 2 bases and at J to 7 bases, leaving 5 bases not matched to a gene. Germline CDR1 SGDLS, CDR2 YYNGEE.

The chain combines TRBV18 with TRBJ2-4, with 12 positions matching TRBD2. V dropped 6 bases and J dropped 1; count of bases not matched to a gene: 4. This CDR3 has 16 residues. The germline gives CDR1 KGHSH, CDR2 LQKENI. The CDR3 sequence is CASSRGTSGAKNIQYF. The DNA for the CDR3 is TGTGCCAGCTCCCGCGGGACTAGCGGGGCCAAAAACATTCAGTACTTC.

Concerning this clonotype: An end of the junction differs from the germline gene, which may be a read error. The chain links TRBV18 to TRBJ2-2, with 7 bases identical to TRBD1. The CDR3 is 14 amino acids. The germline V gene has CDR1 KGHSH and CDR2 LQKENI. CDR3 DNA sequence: TGTGCCAGCTCGCCACAGGGGCCCACCGGGGAGCTGTTTTTT. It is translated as CASSPQGPTGELFF.

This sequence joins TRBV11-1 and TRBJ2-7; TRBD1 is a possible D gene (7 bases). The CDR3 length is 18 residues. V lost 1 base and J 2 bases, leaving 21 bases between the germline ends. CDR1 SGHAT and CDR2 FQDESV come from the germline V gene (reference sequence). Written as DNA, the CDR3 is TGTGCCAGCAGCTTAGGGCCCTTTTCAGGGGGGCTTGCCTACGAGCAGTACTTC. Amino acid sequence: CASSLGPFSGGLAYEQYF. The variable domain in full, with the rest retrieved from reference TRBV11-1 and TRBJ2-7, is EAEVAQSPRYKITEKSQAVAFWCDPISGHATLYWYRQILGQGPELLVQFQDESVVDDSQLPKDRFSAERLKGVDSTLKIQPAELGDSAMYLCASSLGPFSGGLAYEQYFGPGTRLTVT.

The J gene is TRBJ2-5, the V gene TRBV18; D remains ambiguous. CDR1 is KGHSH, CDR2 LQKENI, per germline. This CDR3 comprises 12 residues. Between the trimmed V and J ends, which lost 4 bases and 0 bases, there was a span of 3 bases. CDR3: CASSLDQETQYF. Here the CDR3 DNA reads TGTGCCAGCTCACTAGACCAAGAGACCCAGTACTTC.

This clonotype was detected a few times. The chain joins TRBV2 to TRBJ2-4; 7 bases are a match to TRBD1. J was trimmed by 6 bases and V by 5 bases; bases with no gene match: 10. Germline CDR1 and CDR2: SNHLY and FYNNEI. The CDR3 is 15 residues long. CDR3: CASSYDRARGNIQYF. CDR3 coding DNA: TGTGCCAGCAGTTACGACAGGGCCCGGGGAAACATTCAGTACTTC.

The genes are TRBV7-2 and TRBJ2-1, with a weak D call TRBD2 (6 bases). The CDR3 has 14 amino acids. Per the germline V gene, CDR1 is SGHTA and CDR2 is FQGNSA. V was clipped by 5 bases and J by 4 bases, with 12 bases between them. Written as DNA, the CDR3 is TGTGCCAGCAGCACCTCCGGGACTTACAATGAGCAGTTCTTC. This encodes CASSTSGTYNEQFF.

In nucleotides, the CDR3 is TGTGCCAGCAGCTTACTTAGCGGGAGAGACTCCTACAATGAGCAGTTCTTC. The encoded protein is CASSLLSGRDSYNEQFF. The chain uses TRBV7-2 and TRBJ2-1; TRBD2 matches 9 bases. Losses at the gene ends were 2 bases for V and 0 bases for J; bases not matched to a gene: 5. Germline V lookup: CDR1 SGHTA, CDR2 FQGNSA. This CDR3 region has 17 residues.

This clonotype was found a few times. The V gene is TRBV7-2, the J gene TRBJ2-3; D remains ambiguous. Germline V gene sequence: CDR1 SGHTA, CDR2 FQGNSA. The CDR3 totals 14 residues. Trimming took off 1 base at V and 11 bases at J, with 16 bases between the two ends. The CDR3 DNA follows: TGTGCCAGCAGCTTAGATAATAGGTCGTCGAGGCAGTATTTT. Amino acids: CASSLDNRSSRQYF.

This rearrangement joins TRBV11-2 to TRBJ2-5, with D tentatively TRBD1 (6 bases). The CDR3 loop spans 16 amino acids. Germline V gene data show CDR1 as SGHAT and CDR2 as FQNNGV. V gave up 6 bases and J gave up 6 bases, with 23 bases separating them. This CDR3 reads CASSSPGAALQKTQYF. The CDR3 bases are TGTGCCAGCAGTTCTCCAGGGGCCGCCCTCCAGAAGACCCAGTACTTC.

The CDR3 region is CSFRQGINEQFF. The CDR3 DNA is TGCAGCTTCCGACAGGGTATAAATGAGCAGTTCTTC. The V call is TRBV29-1, the J call TRBJ2-1, with TRBD1 identical over 7 bases. Per the germline V gene, CDR1 is SQVTM and CDR2 is ANQGSEA. The CDR3 extends over 12 amino acids. J lost 7 bases, V lost 8 bases, and 8 bases had no gene match.

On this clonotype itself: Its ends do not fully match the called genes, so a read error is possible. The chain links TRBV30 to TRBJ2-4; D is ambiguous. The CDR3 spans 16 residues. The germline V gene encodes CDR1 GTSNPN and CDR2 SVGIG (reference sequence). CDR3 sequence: CAWSVSPFGPKSIQYF. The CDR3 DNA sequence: TGTGCCTGGAGTGTAAGCCCTTTTGGCCCAAAAAGCATTCAGTACTTC.

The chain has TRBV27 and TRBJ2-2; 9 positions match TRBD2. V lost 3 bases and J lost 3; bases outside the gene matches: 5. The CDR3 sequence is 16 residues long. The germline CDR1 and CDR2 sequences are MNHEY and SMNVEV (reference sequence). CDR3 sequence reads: CASSFSGRIDTGELFF. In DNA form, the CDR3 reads TGTGCCAGCAGTTTCAGCGGGAGGATCGACACCGGGGAGCTGTTTTTT.

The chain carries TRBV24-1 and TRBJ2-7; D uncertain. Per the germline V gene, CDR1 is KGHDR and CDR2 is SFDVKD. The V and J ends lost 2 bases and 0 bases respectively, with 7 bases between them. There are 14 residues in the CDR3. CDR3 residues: CATSDSRGSYEQYF. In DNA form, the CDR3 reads TGTGCCACCAGTGATTCCCGCGGCTCCTACGAGCAGTACTTC.

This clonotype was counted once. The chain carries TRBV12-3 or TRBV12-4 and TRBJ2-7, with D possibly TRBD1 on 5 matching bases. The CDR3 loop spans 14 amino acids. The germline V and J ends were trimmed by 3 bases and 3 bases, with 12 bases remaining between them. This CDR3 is CASSLQGPNYEQYF. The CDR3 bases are TGTGCCAGCAGTTTGCAGGGCCCCAACTACGAGCAGTACTTC.

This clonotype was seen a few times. CDR3 in DNA: TGCAGTGCTAGAGACCCTACCCGTACGAACACCGGGGAGCTGTTTTTT. Translation: CSARDPTRTNTGELFF. The V and J genes are TRBV20-1 and TRBJ2-2; D is ambiguous. V lost 0 bases, J lost 0 bases, and 11 bases lay in between. Looked up from germline, CDR1 is DFQATT and CDR2 is SNEGSKA (reference sequence). CDR3 length equals 16 residues.

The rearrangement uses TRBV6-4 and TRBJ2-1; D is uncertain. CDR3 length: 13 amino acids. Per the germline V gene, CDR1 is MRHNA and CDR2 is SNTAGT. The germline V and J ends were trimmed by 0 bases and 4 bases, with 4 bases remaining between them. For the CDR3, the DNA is TGTGCCAGCAGTGACTCGCCGTACAATGAGCAGTTCTTC. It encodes CASSDSPYNEQFF.

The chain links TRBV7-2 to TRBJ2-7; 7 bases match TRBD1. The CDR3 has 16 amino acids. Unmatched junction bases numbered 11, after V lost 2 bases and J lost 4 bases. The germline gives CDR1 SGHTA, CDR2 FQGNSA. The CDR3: CASSLWETGVKYEQYF. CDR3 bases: TGTGCCAGCAGCTTATGGGAAACAGGGGTAAAATACGAGCAGTACTTC.

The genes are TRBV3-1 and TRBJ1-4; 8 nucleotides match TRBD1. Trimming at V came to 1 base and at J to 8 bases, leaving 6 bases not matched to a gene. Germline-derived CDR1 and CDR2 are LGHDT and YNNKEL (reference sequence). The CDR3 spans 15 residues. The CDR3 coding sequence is TGTGCCAGCAGCCAAGTGGCGACAGGGGTCGAAAAACTGTTTTTT. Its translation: CASSQVATGVEKLFF.

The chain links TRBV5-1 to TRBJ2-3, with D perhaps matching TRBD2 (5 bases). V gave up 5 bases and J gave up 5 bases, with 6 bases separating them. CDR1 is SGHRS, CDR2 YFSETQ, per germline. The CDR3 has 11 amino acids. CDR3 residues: CASREGDTQYF. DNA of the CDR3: TGCGCCAGCAGAGAGGGAGATACGCAGTATTTT.

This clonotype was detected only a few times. The CDR3 region is CASSYSTGANTGELFF. DNA of the CDR3: TGTGCCAGCAGTTACTCCACAGGGGCGAACACCGGGGAGCTGTTTTTT. V gene TRBV6-5 combines with J gene TRBJ2-2; 7 bases are a match to TRBD1. V trimming: 0 bases; J trimming: 0 bases; junction bases outside the gene matches: 1. From germline, CDR1 is MNHEY and CDR2 SVGAGI. The CDR3 runs 16 residues.

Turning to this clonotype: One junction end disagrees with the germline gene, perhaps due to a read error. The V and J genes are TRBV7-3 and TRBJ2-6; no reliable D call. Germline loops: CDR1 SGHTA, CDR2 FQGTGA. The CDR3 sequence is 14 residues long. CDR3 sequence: CVSSLNSGANVLTF. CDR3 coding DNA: TGTGTCAGCAGCTTAAACTCTGGGGCCAACGTCCTGACTTTC.

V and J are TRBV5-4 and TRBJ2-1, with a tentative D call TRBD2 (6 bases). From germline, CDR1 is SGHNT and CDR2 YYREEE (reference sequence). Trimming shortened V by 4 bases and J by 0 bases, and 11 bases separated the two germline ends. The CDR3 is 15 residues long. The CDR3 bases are TGTGCCAGCAGCAGAGAGACTAGCTCCTACAATGAGCAGTTCTTC. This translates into CASSRETSSYNEQFF.

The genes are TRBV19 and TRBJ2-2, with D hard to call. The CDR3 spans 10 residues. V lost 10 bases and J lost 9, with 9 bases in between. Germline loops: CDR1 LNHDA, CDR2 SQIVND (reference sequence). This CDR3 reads CATEARELFF. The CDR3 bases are TGTGCCACCGAGGCCCGGGAGCTGTTTTTT.